The entry below describes one T cell receptor beta chain. What this receptor recognizes is not known. No base quality information exists; no much larger clone differs at one position. The sample's time point, from its label and the paper: baseline pretreatment blood. The treatment or condition label, read with the paper, signifies: 15 Gy SBRT to primary tumor, nephrectomy 4 weeks later. To follow tumor-enriched clonotypes, peripheral blood was collected serially from radiation-treated patients at baseline and again at 2 weeks and 4 weeks after SBRT. Every patient had renal cell carcinoma of clear cell pathology. Genomic DNA for TCR sequencing was prepared using the QIAamp DNA Blood Mini Kit (Qiagen). The analyses included only samples that passed all quality control checks. Following the manufacturer's recommendations, the immunoSEQ kit was used to generate TCR beta libraries from genomic DNA. To prepare libraries, a first multiplex PCR with proprietary primers was run, followed by a second PCR that added unique barcodes, and a bead cleanup was done after each round. Each sample batch included a kit-provided positive control reaction and a negative control reaction. The final libraries were assessed on an Agilent 4200 TapeStation D1000 ScreenTape, pooled by volume, and quantified by qPCR. Sequencing was performed on an Illumina NextSeq500 using a MidOutput 150-cycle cartridge, with 156 Read1 cycles, 15 Index1 cycles, and the kit custom primers. The pooled library was loaded at around 1.1 pM with a roughly 20% PhiX control spike-in. The original methods were these. Vendor-processed data were analyzed in R, with a clonotype defined as all T cells sharing the same CDR3 nucleotide sequence. For clone abundance analyses, frequencies were normalized to the 10,000 most abundant clones per sample. Public T cell clones, which averaged fewer than five per sample, were removed prior to analysis. Tumor-enriched clonotypes and baseline blood-enriched clonotypes were defined as those with an abundance difference of at least 32-fold between compartments. Clonotypes expanded or contracted between blood time points were identified with a beta-binomial differential abundance model. Similarity between tumor and blood repertoires was quantified using the Baroni-Urbani and Buser coefficient, and groups were compared with two-tailed Wilcoxon tests in R. In its TCRdb copy, this immuneACCESS table keeps in-frame sequences only and misses some clones. Where compared with another copy, unresolved V genes explain less than half of these, and the others have no known cause. The DNA was the basis for D and trimming; V, J and clone size are from that table. The table for this sample lists approximately 150,000 clones; around 90% of them were counted only once. The leading ten clones occupy about 4.3% of the sample.

Taken from cysteine to phenylalanine, the CDR3 has 12 residues. The kept DNA is CDR3 alone, 36 bases in frame from the first base. Reading the germline V gene gives CDR1 SGHRS and CDR2 YFSETQ. This entry belongs to a study of radiation and T cells in renal cell carcinoma (TCRdb year 2020). Regarding the study in general: Samples came from a clinical trial, in which primary renal cell carcinomas received 15 Gy stereotactic body radiation therapy followed by nephrectomy 4 weeks later. A total of 50 to 60 samples underwent TCR beta sequencing, made up of 25 or so tumors and some 27 peripheral blood samples. Across all 53 samples, 3.8 million or so unique CDR3 nucleotide sequences encoding some 2.6 million unique CDR3 amino acid sequences were identified. Points the paper makes about the study in general: Tracking of blood repertoire dynamics stopped at less than 5 weeks after treatment, with no follow-up past that point. Because pretreatment tumor biopsies were not available, the study could not determine whether clonotypes were already present within the tumor at baseline. With a single-armed trial design, the study had no way to address how radiation dose or scheduling affects the TCR repertoire. An increase in top tumor clonotypes in blood was observed from baseline to 2 weeks post-radiation, followed by contraction by 4 weeks, which was taken to suggest transient expansion of tumor-resident clones.

The rearranged chain carries TRBV5-1 and TRBJ2-5; a tentative D call is TRBD2 (5 bases match). The end of the DNA aligns better with TRBJ2-7, so the J call may be wrong. The sequence came from a woman aged 70-85 years with renal cell carcinoma. The sequencing used blood, collected from a patient whose treatment included radiotherapy and nephrectomy. The nucleotide sequence reads as follows: TGCGCCAGCAGCCCCACTAGGACCGAGCAGTACTTC. This encodes CASSPTRTEQYF.